This T cell receptor (beta chain) was profiled in a study of blood T cell repertoires in COVID-19. Study information: Both acute and convalescent COVID-19 samples were obtained from the United States, Italy and Spain. Sample material is recorded as cDNA or gDNA derived from T cells, B-cell-depleted T cells, or PBMCs.

As handled by the study authors: Cell counts per sample came from amplifying reference gene primers. Produced via immunoSEQ multiplex PCR; TCRdb's table is partial and in-frame only. For V, J and clone size, that table is used; D and trimming come from the DNA. This sample yields more than 80,000 clones, of which 80% to 85% are seen a single time; approximately 34% belongs to the top ten. Trimming cost V 0 bases and J 5 bases, with 11 bases left between them. Per germline, CDR1 SNHLY and CDR2 FYNNEI. The CDR3 sequence is 15 residues long. This receptor was identified in a woman of 80 years or more with active or convalescent COVID-19. Source material: peripheral blood. The V gene is TRBV2, the J gene TRBJ2-1, with D maybe TRBD1 (5 bases). The CDR3 DNA reads TGTGCCAGCAGTGAAGCGGCAGGGCCCCACAATGAGCAGTTCTTC. It translates to CASSEAAGPHNEQFF.